The clone carrying this TCR beta chain is a singleton in its sample. Its target is not known. The entry originates in a study of Graves' ophthalmopathy and Graves' hyperthyroidism. Overall study results and limits: In blood appeared most of the expanded thyroid clonotypes whose frequency exceeded 0.001.

The authors amplified TCR beta CDR3 regions, and they did so from RNA transcripts for repertoire sequencing. Second-round multiplex PCR came after a first-round RT-PCR that employed HTBI primers. Each CDR3 protein gets one entry after TCRdb re-called the multiplex PCR reads with MiXCR. The sample records some 400,000 distinct CDR3 sequences, about 18% being singletons. In donors with ophthalmopathy, activity was moderate-to-severe, with CAS ≥3, NOSPECS ≥4 and duration under 3 months. PBMCs stemmed from more than 9.5 ml of fresh peripheral blood. The CDR3 contains 11 residues. Deletions cut 4 bases from V and 6 bases from J, with 9 bases between. Germline CDR1 is GTSNPN and CDR2 is SVGIG (reference sequence).

This TCR was sampled from a woman under 30 with Graves' ophthalmopathy. The specimen was peripheral blood. The gene calls are TRBV30 and TRBJ1-1; D unresolved. Here the CDR3 DNA reads TGTGCCTGGATTAGGGTCGCTGAAGCTTTCTTT. Encoded protein: CAWIRVAEAFF.